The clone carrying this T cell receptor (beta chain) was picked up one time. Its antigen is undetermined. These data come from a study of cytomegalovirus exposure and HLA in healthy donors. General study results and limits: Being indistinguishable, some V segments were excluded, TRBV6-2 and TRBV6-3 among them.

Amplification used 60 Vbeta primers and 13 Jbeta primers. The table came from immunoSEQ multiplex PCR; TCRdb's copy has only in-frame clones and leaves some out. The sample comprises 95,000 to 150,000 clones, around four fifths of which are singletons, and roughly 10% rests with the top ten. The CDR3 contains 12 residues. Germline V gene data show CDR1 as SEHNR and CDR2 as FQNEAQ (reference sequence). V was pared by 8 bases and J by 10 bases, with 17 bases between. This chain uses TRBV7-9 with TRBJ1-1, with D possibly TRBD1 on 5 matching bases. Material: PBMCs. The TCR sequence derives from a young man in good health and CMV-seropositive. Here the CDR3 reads CASVGLKIRAFF. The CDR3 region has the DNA TGTGCCAGCGTGGGACTGAAGATTCGAGCTTTCTTT.